This T cell receptor beta chain was sequenced in a study of blood T cell repertoires in COVID-19. Study background: The United States, Italy and Spain were the sources of the acute and convalescent COVID-19 samples.

The method was immunoSEQ multiplex PCR; TCRdb's version includes in-frame clones alone and lacks a portion of them. The data show approximately 47,000 clones, under 85% seen once. The sample comprised peripheral blood. The TCR sequence derives from a man between 60 and 70 years old with acute or convalescent COVID-19.

In DNA, the CDR3 is TGCGCCAGCAGCCACAGCGCCTCGTGGGTCGATGAGCAGTTCTTC. Amino acid sequence: CASSHSASWVDEQFF. The V and J genes are TRBV4-1 and TRBJ2-1, with D uncertain. The CDR3 covers 15 residues. The germline CDR1 and CDR2 sequences are MGHRA and YSYEKL. The V and J ends lost 3 bases and 8 bases respectively, with 17 bases between them.